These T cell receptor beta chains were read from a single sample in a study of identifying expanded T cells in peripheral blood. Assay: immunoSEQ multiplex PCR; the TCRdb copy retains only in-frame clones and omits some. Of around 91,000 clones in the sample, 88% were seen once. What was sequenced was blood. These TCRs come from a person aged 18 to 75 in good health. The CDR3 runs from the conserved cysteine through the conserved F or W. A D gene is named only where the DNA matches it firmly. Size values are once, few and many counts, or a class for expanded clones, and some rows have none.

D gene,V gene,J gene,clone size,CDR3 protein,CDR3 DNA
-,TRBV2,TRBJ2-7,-,CASSEARIPHEQYF,TGTGCCAGCAGTGAGGCCAGAATCCCCCACGAGCAGTACTTC
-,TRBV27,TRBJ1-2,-,CASSTGNGYTF,TGTGCCAGCAGTACAGGGAATGGCTACACCTTC
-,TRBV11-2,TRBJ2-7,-,CASSPSYEQYF,TGTGCCAGCAGCCCATCCTACGAGCAGTACTTC
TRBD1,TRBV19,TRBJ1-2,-,CASSIPGQGSGGYTF,TGTGCCAGTAGTATACCGGGACAGGGATCTGGAGGCTACACCTTC
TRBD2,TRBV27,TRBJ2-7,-,CASSSGMDSYEQYF,TGTGCCAGCAGTAGCGGGATGGACTCCTACGAGCAGTACTTC
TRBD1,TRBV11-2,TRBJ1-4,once,CASSLVPGQGNEKLFF,TGTGCCAGCAGCTTAGTTCCGGGACAGGGTAATGAAAAACTGTTTTTT
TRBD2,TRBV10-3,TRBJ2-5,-,CAIRPGLATEYQETQYF,TGTGCCATCAGACCGGGACTAGCAACCGAGTACCAAGAGACCCAGTACTTC
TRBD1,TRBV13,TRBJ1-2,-,CASSLSNRDRNYGYTF,TGTGCCAGCAGCTTAAGTAATCGGGACAGAAACTATGGCTACACCTTC
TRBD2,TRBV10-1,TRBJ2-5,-,CASASGGQETQYF,TGCGCCAGCGCTAGCGGGGGGCAAGAGACCCAGTACTTC
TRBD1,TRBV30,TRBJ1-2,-,CAWNMGQSDYGYTF,TGTGCCTGGAACATGGGACAGAGTGACTATGGCTACACCTTC
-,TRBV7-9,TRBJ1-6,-,CASSFLGGNSPLHF,TGTGCCAGCAGCTTCTTAGGGGGTAATTCACCCCTCCACTTT
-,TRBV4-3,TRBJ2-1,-,CASSQIHYSYNEQFF,TGCGCCAGCAGCCAAATCCACTACTCCTACAATGAGCAGTTCTTC
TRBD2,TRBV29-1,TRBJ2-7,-,CSVELAGVPYEQYF,TGCAGCGTTGAACTAGCGGGAGTACCCTACGAGCAGTACTTC
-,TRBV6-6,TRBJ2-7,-,CASRAGGGGVYEQYF,TGTGCCAGCAGGGCAGGGGGCGGGGGTGTTTACGAGCAGTACTTC
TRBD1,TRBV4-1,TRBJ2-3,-,CASKGQGRNTQYF,TGCGCCAGCAAAGGACAGGGGAGGAATACGCAGTATTTT
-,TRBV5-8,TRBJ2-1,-,CASSVGLNEQFF,TGTGCCAGCAGCGTAGGACTTAATGAGCAGTTCTTC
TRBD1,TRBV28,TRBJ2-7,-,CVSEPGQGDYEQYF,TGTGTCTCGGAACCGGGACAGGGGGACTACGAGCAGTACTTC
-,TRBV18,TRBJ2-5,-,CASSPRDGQETQYF,TGTGCCAGCTCACCCCGGGACGGCCAAGAGACCCAGTACTTC
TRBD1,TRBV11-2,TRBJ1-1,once,CASSLPQGARTEAFF,TGTGCCAGCAGCCTCCCCCAGGGGGCGCGGACTGAAGCTTTCTTT
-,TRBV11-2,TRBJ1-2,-,CASSLAHSVGYGYTF,TGTGCCAGCAGCTTAGCCCACAGTGTAGGCTATGGCTACACCTTC
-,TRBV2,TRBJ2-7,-,CASRFGITATYEQYF,TGTGCCAGCAGGTTCGGGATAACAGCTACCTACGAGCAGTACTTC
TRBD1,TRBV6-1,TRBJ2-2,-,CASGTVSSGELFF,TGTGCCAGCGGGACAGTTTCGTCCGGGGAGCTGTTTTTT
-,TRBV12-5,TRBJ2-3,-,CASGLTGDTQYF,TGTGCTAGTGGCCTGACCGGGGATACGCAGTATTTT
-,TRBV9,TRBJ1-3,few,CASSVGGRGGNTIYF,TGTGCCAGCAGCGTAGGGGGGCGAGGAGGAAACACCATATATTTT
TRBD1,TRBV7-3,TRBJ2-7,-,CASSFGTGGHEQYF,TGTGCCAGCAGCTTTGGGACAGGGGGCCACGAGCAGTACTTC
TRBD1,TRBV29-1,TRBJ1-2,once,CSVGGTAGYTF,TGCAGCGTCGGGGGGACAGCCGGCTACACCTTC
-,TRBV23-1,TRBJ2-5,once,CASSQSKSSEETQYF,TGCGCCAGCAGTCAATCGAAGTCGTCGGAAGAGACCCAGTACTTC
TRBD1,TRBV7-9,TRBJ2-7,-,CASNPTGSYEQYF,TGTGCCAGCAACCCGACAGGGTCCTACGAGCAGTACTTC
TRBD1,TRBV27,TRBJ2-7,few,CASRGLGQGPEGQYF,TGTGCCAGCAGGGGGCTCGGACAGGGGCCGGAGGGGCAGTACTTC
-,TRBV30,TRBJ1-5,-,CAWSVGENQPQHF,TGTGCCTGGAGTGTTGGAGAAAATCAGCCCCAGCATTTT
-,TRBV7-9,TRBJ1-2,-,CASSPTMGDGDGYTF,TGTGCCAGCAGCCCCACAATGGGGGACGGGGACGGCTACACCTTC
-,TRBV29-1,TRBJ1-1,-,CSVATQANTEAFF,TGCAGCGTGGCGACACAGGCGAACACTGAAGCTTTCTTT
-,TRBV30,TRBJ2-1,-,CAWNTLQANEQFF,TGTGCCTGGAACACCCTCCAGGCCAATGAGCAGTTCTTC
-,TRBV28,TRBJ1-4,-,CASSDDVGKLFF,TGTGCCAGCAGCGATGATGTCGGAAAACTGTTTTTT
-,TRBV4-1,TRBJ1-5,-,CASSRAHGQPQHF,TGCGCCAGCAGCCGAGCTCACGGGCAGCCCCAGCATTTT
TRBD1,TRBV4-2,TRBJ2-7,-,CASSQDRGTESYEQYF,TGTGCCAGCAGCCAAGATCGTGGGACAGAGTCCTACGAGCAGTACTTC
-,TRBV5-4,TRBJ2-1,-,CASRRGNEQFF,TGTGCCAGCAGGCGAGGGAATGAGCAGTTCTTC
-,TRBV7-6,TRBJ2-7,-,CASSPGGVRGYEQYF,TGTGCCAGCAGCCCCGGGGGAGTCAGGGGCTACGAGCAGTACTTC
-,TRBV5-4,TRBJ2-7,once,CASSLGPTAISYEQYF,TGTGCCAGCAGCTTGGGGCCAACGGCCATCTCCTACGAGCAGTACTTC
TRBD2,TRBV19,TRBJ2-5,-,CASSIGLAGGPDSTQYF,TGTGCCAGTAGTATAGGGCTAGCGGGAGGCCCGGATTCGACCCAGTACTTC
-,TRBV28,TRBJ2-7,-,CASTRTGSSYEQYF,TGTGCCAGCACCCGCACGGGCAGCTCCTACGAGCAGTACTTC
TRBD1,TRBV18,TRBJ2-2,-,CASSPSGGRTGELFF,TGTGCCAGCTCACCCTCAGGGGGCCGCACCGGGGAGCTGTTTTTT
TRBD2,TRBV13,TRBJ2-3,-,CASSRRGGPADTQYF,TGTGCCAGCAGCCGGCGCGGGGGTCCTGCAGATACGCAGTATTTT
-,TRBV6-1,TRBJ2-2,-,CASSGAADANTGELFF,TGTGCCAGCAGTGGGGCGGCAGACGCGAACACCGGGGAGCTGTTTTTT
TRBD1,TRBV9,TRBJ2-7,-,CASSVSGQGYEQYF,TGTGCCAGCAGCGTCTCGGGACAGGGCTACGAGCAGTACTTC
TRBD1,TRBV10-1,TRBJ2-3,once,CASSRDRGTDTQYF,TGCGCCAGCAGCCGGGACAGGGGCACAGATACGCAGTATTTT
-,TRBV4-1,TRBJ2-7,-,CASSQEQGGAYEQYF,TGCGCCAGCAGCCAAGAACAGGGGGGGGCCTACGAGCAGTACTTC
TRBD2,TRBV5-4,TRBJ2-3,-,CASSSLAEGDTQYF,TGTGCCAGCAGCTCCCTAGCGGAGGGAGATACGCAGTATTTT
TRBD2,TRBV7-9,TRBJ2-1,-,CASSFSGGIYNEQFF,TGTGCCAGCAGTTTTAGCGGGGGAATTTACAATGAGCAGTTCTTC